Here is one T cell receptor beta chain with its context. These data come from a study of blood T cell repertoires in COVID-19. Overall study context: Researchers got acute and convalescent COVID-19 samples from the United States, Italy and Spain.

Profiling relied on immunoSEQ multiplex PCR, and the TCRdb table lists in-frame clones only, not all of them. The sample lists 80,000 to 100,000 clones; 70% to 90% were seen once. This TCR derives from a man in his 70s with acute or convalescent COVID-19. Sequencing input: peripheral blood.

This CDR3 is CAISEGREGYNEQFF. The CDR3 nucleotides are TGTGCCATCAGTGAGGGCAGGGAGGGTTACAATGAGCAGTTCTTC. J is TRBJ2-1 and V is TRBV10-3, with 7 bases aligning to TRBD2. Germline V CDR1 and CDR2: ENHRY, SYGVKD. The junction had 5 bases not matched to a gene; V was cut back by 2 bases and J by 4 bases. The CDR3 contains 15 residues.